Listed below are T cell receptor beta chains from one sample, sequenced in a study of T cells in Graves' hyperthyroidism and ophthalmopathy. From the multiplex PCR reads, TCRdb called clonotypes with MiXCR, one entry per CDR3 protein. The sample lists about 340,000 distinct CDR3 sequences; 21% were seen once. Sequencing was carried out using blood. These receptor sequences come from a woman between 50 and 59 years old with Graves' hyperthyroidism. Both conserved end residues are part of each CDR3. A D gene is named only where the DNA matches it firmly. Clone size, where shown, is once, few, many, or a class for clones that have expanded.

j_call d_call v_call clone_size cdr3_nt cdr3_aa
TRBJ1-2 TRBD1 TRBV28 many TGTGCCAGCAGTCTGGGGACAGGGGCGATCTATGGCTACACCTTC CASSLGTGAIYGYTF
TRBJ2-7 TRBD1 TRBV4-1 NA TGCGCCAGCAGCCAAGCACGGGACAGGTCGGATGTAAGTTACGAGCAGTACTTC CASSQARDRSDVSYEQYF
TRBJ2-1 NA TRBV2 few TGTGCCAGCAGAATGGCCCGAGGCAATGAGCAGTTCTTC CASRMARGNEQFF
TRBJ2-1 TRBD1 TRBV27 few TGTGCCAGCGGACCCGGGACAGTCTACTTCGATGAGCAGTTCTTC CASGPGTVYFDEQFF
TRBJ2-2 NA TRBV6-1 many TGTGCCAGCACCAAGGACGGGAACACCGGGGAGCTGTTTTTT CASTKDGNTGELFF
TRBJ2-3 TRBD1 TRBV18 NA TGTGCCAGCTCACCTCGGACAGGGCTCACAGATACGCAGTATTTT CASSPRTGLTDTQYF
TRBJ1-4 NA TRBV5-4 NA TGTGCCAGCAGCCCCCTTGGAGTGGGGCCTAATGAAAAACTGTTTTTT CASSPLGVGPNEKLFF
TRBJ2-7 TRBD1 TRBV12-3/TRBV12-4 NA TGTGCCAGCAGTTTTAGAGGGACAGGGGCCTACGAGCAGTACTTC CASSFRGTGAYEQYF
TRBJ2-1 TRBD2 TRBV12-3/TRBV12-4 many TGTGCCAGCAGTTCAGGAGCGGGGACTAGCGGGGGGGGAAGGCAGTTCTTC CASSSGAGTSGGGRQFF
TRBJ2-5 TRBD2 TRBV3-1 many TGTGCCAGCAGCCAAGATACTAGCGGGGGGGCCCAGTACTTC CASSQDTSGGAQYF
TRBJ1-5 NA TRBV18 many TGTGCCAGCTCACCACCGGGCCTTAATAGCAATCAGCCCCAGCATTTT CASSPPGLNSNQPQHF
TRBJ2-2 NA TRBV28 many TGTGCCAGCACCTCGGCCGGGGAGCTGTTTTTT CASTSAGELFF
TRBJ2-2 NA TRBV27 NA TGTGCCAGCAGTTCTATCGGGGGCGCGGGCACCGGGGAGCTGTTTTTT CASSSIGGAGTGELFF
TRBJ1-1 NA TRBV19 NA TGTGCCAGTAGTCAATCGGGGGGCCACACTGAAGCTTTCTTT CASSQSGGHTEAFF
TRBJ2-1 TRBD2 TRBV30 NA TGTGCCTGGACATACACCGGGCTAGCGGGAGCAAGCTCCTACAATGAGCAGTTCTTC CAWTYTGLAGASSYNEQFF
TRBJ1-4 NA TRBV4-1 NA TGCGCCAGCAGCCTCACTATGGGGAACGAAAAACTGTTTTTT CASSLTMGNEKLFF
TRBJ2-1 NA TRBV19 NA TGTGCCAGTAGTAATACCCCGGGACTCAGCTCCTACAATGAGCAGTTCTTC CASSNTPGLSSYNEQFF
TRBJ2-3 TRBD1 TRBV20-1 many TGCAGTGCTCTGACAAGGGGGCTCTCTGGCACAGATACGCAGTATTTT CSALTRGLSGTDTQYF
TRBJ2-2 NA TRBV12-3/TRBV12-4 many TGTGCCAGCAGTCGCACAGGGACCGGGGAGCTGTTTTTT CASSRTGTGELFF
TRBJ2-1 NA TRBV6-1 NA TGTGCCAGCAGTGACTGGAGACTAGGCAATGAGCAGTTCTTC CASSDWRLGNEQFF
TRBJ2-7 NA TRBV11-3 NA TGCGCCAGCAGCCAAGATAGGGGCAGCCCACTGGGGGAGCAGTACTTC CASSQDRGSPLGEQYF
TRBJ1-5 TRBD1 TRBV6-1 few TGTGCCAGCAGGGGGGGGACAGGGCATAGCAATCAGCCCCAGCATTTT CASRGGTGHSNQPQHF
TRBJ1-1 NA TRBV30 few TGTGCCTGGAGTACCCCAGGGGTTGAAGCTTTCTTT CAWSTPGVEAFF
TRBJ2-3 NA TRBV30 many TGTGCCTGGAGTAAAAGGACACCTTCCACAGATACGCAGTATTTT CAWSKRTPSTDTQYF
TRBJ1-5 NA TRBV7-2 NA TGTGCCAGCAGCTTCAGAGGGGAGAGCAATCAGCCCCAGCATTTT CASSFRGESNQPQHF
TRBJ2-1 TRBD2 TRBV27 many TGTGCCAGCAGGGGGACGGGAGGCTCCTACAATGAGCAGTTCTTC CASRGTGGSYNEQFF
TRBJ2-1 TRBD2 TRBV3-1 NA TGTGCCAGCAGCCCCGGGACTAGTCGGTTCTTC CASSPGTSRFF
TRBJ2-1 NA TRBV14 few TGTGCCAGCAGTCCCCGGGGGGGGGACAGATACAATGAGCAGTTCTTC CASSPRGGDRYNEQFF
TRBJ2-3 TRBD2 TRBV7-3 many TGTGCCAGCAGCTTAACGGGGGCGGGAGGGCCCACAGATACGCAGTATTTT CASSLTGAGGPTDTQYF
TRBJ1-2 NA TRBV28 many TGTGCCAGCAGTTTACTTTCTTCCGGCTACACCTTC CASSLLSSGYTF
TRBJ2-7 NA TRBV6-1 few TGTGCCAGCATCCGGACGGGCTCCTACGAGCAGTACTTC CASIRTGSYEQYF
TRBJ1-2 NA TRBV30 NA TGTGCCTGGCGAAGAGGGGAGCCCAGGGCTGGCTACACCTTC CAWRRGEPRAGYTF
TRBJ2-1 TRBD2 TRBV29-1 many TGCAGCGTTGACGTACTAGCGGGAGAGGGTCGGCAGTTCTTC CSVDVLAGEGRQFF
TRBJ2-3 NA TRBV7-2 NA TGTGCCAGCAGCTTAGTGAACGGGGGAAGCACAGATACGCAGTATTTT CASSLVNGGSTDTQYF
TRBJ2-7 TRBD2 TRBV12-3/TRBV12-4 many TGTGCCAGCAGTTTTGGGGGGGCTAGCGGGTTCTACTACGAGCAGTACTTC CASSFGGASGFYYEQYF
TRBJ1-3 NA TRBV10-3 few TGTGCCATCACTTCCTCTGGAAACACCATATATTTT CAITSSGNTIYF
TRBJ1-3 NA TRBV5-1 many TGCGCCAGCAGCTTGGCCTTCGGCAGGGGAAACACCATATATTTT CASSLAFGRGNTIYF
TRBJ2-7 TRBD2 TRBV12-3/TRBV12-4 many TGTGCCAGCAGTTTAACGGCGGGAGTATCGTTGCACGAGCAGTACTTC CASSLTAGVSLHEQYF
TRBJ1-1 NA TRBV18 many TGTGCCAGCTCACCACTTCCAGGGGAGATGTACACTGAAGCTTTCTTT CASSPLPGEMYTEAFF
TRBJ2-3 NA TRBV11-3 many TGTGCCAGCAGCTTAGATCGAAGTAGGGCAGATACGCAGTATTTT CASSLDRSRADTQYF
TRBJ1-1 NA TRBV7-9 many TGTGCCAGCAGCTTAGGGGCAGGGGCCCTGAACACTGAAGCTTTCTTT CASSLGAGALNTEAFF
TRBJ1-2 TRBD1 TRBV28 NA TGTGCCAGCAGGGCGGGACAGGTCGGTGGCTACACCTTC CASRAGQVGGYTF
TRBJ2-5 TRBD2 TRBV28 few TGTGCCAGCAGTTTTGTTCTTAGCGGGCCCACGAAGACCCAGTACTTC CASSFVLSGPTKTQYF
TRBJ2-5 NA TRBV30 many TGTGCCTGGAGGTACGGGGAGACCCAGTACTTC CAWRYGETQYF
TRBJ2-1 TRBD2 TRBV3-1 many TGTGCCAGCAGCCAAGGACTAGCGGAGAGCTCCTACAATGAGCAGTTCTTC CASSQGLAESSYNEQFF
TRBJ2-7 NA TRBV20-1 NA TGCAGTGCTCGCCCCGCAGCGGGCTACGAGCAGTACTTC CSARPAAGYEQYF